This entry lists 8 T cell receptor beta chains sequenced from one sample in a study of human T cells and chemical hapten exposure. Specified time point: pre-sensitization, week 0. Treatment noted: therapeutic diphenylcyclopropenone sensitization with weekly scalp DPC. MiXCR, applied by TCRdb to the RACE reads, yields one record per CDR3 protein. The table lists more than 250,000 distinct CDR3 sequences, around 9.3% of them singletons. Sequencing used whole blood, obtained in connection with sensitization to the hapten diphenylcyclopropenone (DPC). All receptors derive from a middle-aged woman with alopecia areata. Some clones in this sample may be carry-over from other donors' samples.

The sample holds a few counts of this clonotype. V usage is TRBV28 and J usage is TRBJ1-5; 10 bases line up with TRBD1. CDR1 is MDHEN and CDR2 is SYDVKM in the germline V gene. This CDR3 is 15 amino acids long. Unmatched junction bases numbered 5, after V lost 4 bases and J lost 5 bases. CDR3 nucleotides: TGTGCCAGCAGTTCCTCGGGACAGGGGTATCAGCCCCAGCATTTT. As protein: CASSSSGQGYQPQHF.

The chain links TRBV20-1 to TRBJ2-7; D is perhaps TRBD1 (6 bases). Germline V gene sequence: CDR1 DFQATT, CDR2 SNEGSKA (reference sequence). With 3 bases removed from V and 0 bases from J, the gap between germline ends came to 12 bases. The CDR3 is made up of 14 amino acids. For the CDR3, the DNA is TGCAGTGCTAGGATCCAGGGGTTCTCCTACGAGCAGTACTTC. It is translated as CSARIQGFSYEQYF.

This clonotype was seen more than once but under ten times. The chain uses TRBV4-2 and TRBJ1-5; 9 bases line up with TRBD1. Germline assignment: CDR1 LGHNA and CDR2 YNFKEQ. V was pared by 0 bases and J by 4 bases, with 1 base of the junction left unmatched. This CDR3 spans 15 amino acids. CDR3 amino acids: CASSQEGTGNQPQHF. Here the CDR3 DNA reads TGTGCCAGCAGCCAAGAGGGGACAGGGAATCAGCCCCAGCATTTT.

The chain recombines TRBV20-1 with TRBJ2-7; 9 positions agree with TRBD2. Germline CDR1 and CDR2: DFQATT and SNEGSKA (reference sequence). V lost 0 bases to trimming and J lost 0 bases; unmatched junction nucleotides: 9. The CDR3 loop spans 17 amino acids. DNA of the CDR3: TGCAGTGCTAGAGATCGCCTGGGAGCGGGAGGCTCCTACGAGCAGTACTTC. Translating gives CSARDRLGAGGSYEQYF.

This rearrangement joins TRBV5-6 to TRBJ1-2; D unresolved. Germline V gene data show CDR1 as SGHDT and CDR2 as YYEEEE. V was clipped by 0 bases and J by 4 bases, with 10 bases between them. The CDR3 sequence is 14 residues long. CDR3 amino acids: CASSLGTRAYGYTF. CDR3 nucleotides: TGTGCCAGCAGCTTGGGGACCCGGGCCTATGGCTACACCTTC.

This clonotype was seen more than once but under ten times. This rearrangement joins TRBV11-2 to TRBJ2-4, with D hard to call. Germline loops: CDR1 SGHAT, CDR2 FQNNGV. Trimming removed 1 base from V and 0 bases from J, with 10 bases in between. CDR3 length equals 16 residues. The CDR3, as DNA: TGTGCCAGCAGCTTAGGAGGCTCCCTAGCCAAAAACATTCAGTACTTC. As protein: CASSLGGSLAKNIQYF.

The gene calls are TRBV29-1 and TRBJ1-2; D perhaps matches TRBD1 (6 bases). Germline CDR1 SQVTM, CDR2 ANQGSEA. The length of the CDR3 is 16 residues. The ends were cut back, 1 base at V and 7 bases at J, with 22 bases in the middle. The CDR3 region is CSVEGNQGQTRAGYTF. For the CDR3, the DNA is TGCAGCGTTGAAGGAAATCAGGGACAAACCCGGGCTGGCTACACCTTC.

The chain couples TRBV6-5 to TRBJ2-3; D uncertain. CDR3 length equals 15 residues. V lost 1 base and J 0 bases, leaving 8 bases between the germline ends. Germline-derived CDR1 and CDR2 are MNHEY and SVGAGI. The CDR3 here is CASSYWSDSTDTQYF. CDR3 DNA sequence: TGTGCCAGCAGTTACTGGTCAGATAGCACAGATACGCAGTATTTT.